The sequence of this T cell receptor (beta chain) was determined in a study of HIV-infected children after antiretroviral therapy interruption. Treatment in this sample: PENTA 11 planned treatment interruption arm or continuous ART arm. At least 5 million viable PBMCs were required per cryopreserved sample. The TCR library was built from RNA with a 3' RACE protocol and unique molecular identifiers. TCRdb reprocessed the 3' RACE reads with MiXCR, giving one entry per CDR3 protein. The sample yields fewer than 7,500 distinct CDR3 sequences, around a sixth seen once. This clonotype was picked up a small number of times. The CDR3 totals 16 residues. The V end lost 2 bases, the J end lost 4 bases, and 17 bases lay between the germline ends. The germline V gene encodes CDR1 SGHTA and CDR2 FQGTGA.

This TCR was recovered from a pool of human donors with HIV. The V gene is TRBV7-3, the J gene TRBJ2-5; D is ambiguous. Sequenced here: CD45RO+ CD8+ T cells from PBMCs, pooled from several time points, sampled from a donor given antiretroviral therapy, either interrupted or continuous. Noted subset: memory CD8+ CD45RO+ CD45RA- T cells. CDR3 loop: CASSLGPSGPGETQYF. In DNA, the CDR3 is TGTGCCAGCAGCTTAGGTCCCTCTGGACCGGGAGAGACCCAGTACTTC. Based on the CDR3 plus reference TRBV7-3 and TRBJ2-5, the full variable domain is GAGVSQTPSNKVTEKGKYVELRCDPISGHTALYWYRQSLGQGPEFLIYFQGTGAADDSGLPNDRFFAVRPEGSVSTLKIQRTERGDSAVYLCASSLGPSGPGETQYFGPGTRLLVL.